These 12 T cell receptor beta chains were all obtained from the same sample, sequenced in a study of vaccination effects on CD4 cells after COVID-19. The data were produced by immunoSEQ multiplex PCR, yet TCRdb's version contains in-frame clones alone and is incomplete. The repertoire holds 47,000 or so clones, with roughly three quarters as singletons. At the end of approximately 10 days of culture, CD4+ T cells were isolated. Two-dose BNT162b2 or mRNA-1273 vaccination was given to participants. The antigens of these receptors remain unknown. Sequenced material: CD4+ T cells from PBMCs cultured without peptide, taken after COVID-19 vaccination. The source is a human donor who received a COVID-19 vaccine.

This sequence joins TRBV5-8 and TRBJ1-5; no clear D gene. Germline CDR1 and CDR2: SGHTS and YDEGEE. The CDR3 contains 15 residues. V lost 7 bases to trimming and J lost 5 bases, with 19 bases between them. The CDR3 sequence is CASWPRARIDQPQHF. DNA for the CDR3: TGTGCCAGCTGGCCCCGGGCCCGGATAGATCAGCCCCAGCATTTT.

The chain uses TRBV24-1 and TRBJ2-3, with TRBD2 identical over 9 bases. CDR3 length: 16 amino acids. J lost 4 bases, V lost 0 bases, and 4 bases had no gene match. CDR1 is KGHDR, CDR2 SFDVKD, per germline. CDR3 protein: CATSDLGAGGADTQYF. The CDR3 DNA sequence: TGTGCCACCAGTGATTTGGGAGCGGGAGGAGCAGATACGCAGTATTTT.

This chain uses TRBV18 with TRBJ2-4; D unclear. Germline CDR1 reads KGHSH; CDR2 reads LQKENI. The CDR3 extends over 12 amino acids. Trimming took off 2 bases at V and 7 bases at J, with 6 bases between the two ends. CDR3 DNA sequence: TGTGCCAGCTCACCAGAGTCGAACATTCAGTACTTC. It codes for CASSPESNIQYF.

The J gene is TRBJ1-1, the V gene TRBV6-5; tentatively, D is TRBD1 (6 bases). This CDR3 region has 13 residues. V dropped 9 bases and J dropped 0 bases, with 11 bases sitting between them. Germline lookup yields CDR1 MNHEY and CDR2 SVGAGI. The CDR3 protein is CASTGSVNTEAFF. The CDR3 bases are TGTGCCAGTACAGGGTCGGTGAACACTGAAGCTTTCTTT.

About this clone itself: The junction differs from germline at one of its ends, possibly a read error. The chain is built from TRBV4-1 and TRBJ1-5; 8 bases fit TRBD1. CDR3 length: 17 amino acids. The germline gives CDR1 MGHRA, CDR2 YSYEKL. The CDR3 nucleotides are TGCGCCAGCAGTCAAGGCGTGGGCAGGGGGCGACTTCAGCCCCAGCATTTT. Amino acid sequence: CASSQGVGRGRLQPQHF.

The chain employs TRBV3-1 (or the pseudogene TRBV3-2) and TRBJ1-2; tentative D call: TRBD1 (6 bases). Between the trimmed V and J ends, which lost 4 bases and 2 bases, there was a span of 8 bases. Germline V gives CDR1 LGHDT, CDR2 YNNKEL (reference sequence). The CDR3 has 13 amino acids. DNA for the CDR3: TGTGCCAGCAGCCCCACAGGGAACTATGGCTACACCTTC. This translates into CASSPTGNYGYTF.

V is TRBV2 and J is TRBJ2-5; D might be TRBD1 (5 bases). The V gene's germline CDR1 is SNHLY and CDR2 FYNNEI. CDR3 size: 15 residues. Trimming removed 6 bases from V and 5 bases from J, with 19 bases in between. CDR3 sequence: CASRARQAGRETQYF. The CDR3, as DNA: TGTGCCAGCAGGGCCCGCCAGGCAGGGCGGGAGACCCAGTACTTC.

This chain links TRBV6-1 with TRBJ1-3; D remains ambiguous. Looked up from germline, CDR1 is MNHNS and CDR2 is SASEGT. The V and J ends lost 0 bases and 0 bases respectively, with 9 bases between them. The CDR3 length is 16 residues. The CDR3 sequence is CASSEALSYSGNTIYF. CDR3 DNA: TGTGCCAGCAGTGAAGCGCTCAGCTACTCTGGAAACACCATATATTTT.

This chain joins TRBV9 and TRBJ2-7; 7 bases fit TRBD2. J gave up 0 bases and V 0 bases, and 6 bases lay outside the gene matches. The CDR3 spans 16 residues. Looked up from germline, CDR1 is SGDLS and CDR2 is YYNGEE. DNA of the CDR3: TGTGCCAGCAGCGTAGGCGCTAGCGGATACTCCTACGAGCAGTACTTC. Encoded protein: CASSVGASGYSYEQYF.

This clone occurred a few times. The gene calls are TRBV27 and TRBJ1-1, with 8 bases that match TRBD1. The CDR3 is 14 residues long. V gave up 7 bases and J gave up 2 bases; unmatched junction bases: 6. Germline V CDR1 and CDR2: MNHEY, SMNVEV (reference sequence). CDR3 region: CASNFRGLNTEAFF. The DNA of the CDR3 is TGTGCCAGCAATTTCAGGGGGCTAAACACTGAAGCTTTCTTT.

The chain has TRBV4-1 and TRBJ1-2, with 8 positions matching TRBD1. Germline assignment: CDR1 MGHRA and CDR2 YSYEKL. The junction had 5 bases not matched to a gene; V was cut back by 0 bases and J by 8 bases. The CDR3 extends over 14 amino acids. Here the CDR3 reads CASSQEDRVTGYTF. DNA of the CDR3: TGCGCCAGCAGCCAAGAGGACAGGGTTACCGGCTACACCTTC.

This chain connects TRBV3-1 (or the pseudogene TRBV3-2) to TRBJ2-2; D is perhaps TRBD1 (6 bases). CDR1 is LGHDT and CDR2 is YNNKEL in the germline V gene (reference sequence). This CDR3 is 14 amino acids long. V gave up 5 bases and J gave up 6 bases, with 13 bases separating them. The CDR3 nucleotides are TGTGCCAGCAGCTCCAACAGGGTTTCCGGGGAGCTGTTTTTT. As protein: CASSSNRVSGELFF.